This T cell receptor (beta chain) was retrieved from a study of OX40 agonist ivuxolimab in advanced cancers. Study-level background: The costimulatory receptor OX40 (CD134) was targeted by ivuxolimab, a fully human IgG2 agonistic monoclonal antibody. Intravenous ivuxolimab was administered to patients every 2 weeks at six dose levels: 0.01, 0.1, 0.3, 1.5, 3 and 10 mg/kg. Of the roughly 51 patients in dose escalation, some 20 had hepatocellular carcinoma, about 15 had melanoma, 9 had renal cell carcinoma and 9 had head and neck cancer. In the dose-escalation cohort, more than 75% of patients were male, and the mean age was approximately 55 years, with a range of roughly 23 to 85. Prior anti-PD-1, anti-PD-L1 or anti-CTLA-4 therapy was permitted, and approximately 42% of dose-escalation patients had received checkpoint inhibitors. Partial responses occurred in three dose-escalation patients: two with cutaneous melanoma and one with hepatocellular carcinoma. The point of sequencing TCRbeta in the periphery was to test whether ivuxolimab changed TCR sequence diversity and drove clonal T-cell expansion. The paper covers the monotherapy dose-escalation part of the phase I ivuxolimab trial, which included N ≈ 50 patients.

The trial excluded patients who had a history of autoimmune disease or were on systemic immunosuppression. Peripheral blood for TCR sequencing was collected from all dose cohorts at baseline, on cycle 4 day 1, and on cycle 7 day 1. Samples were obtained from an open-label, multicenter, first-in-human phase I dose-escalation trial of ivuxolimab. Adults with locally advanced or metastatic head and neck squamous cell, hepatocellular, melanoma or renal cell carcinoma were enrolled in the trial. Before TCR sequencing, CD4+ T cells and CD8+ T cells were sorted from peripheral blood as separate populations. Including cysteine and phenylalanine, the CDR3 has 17 amino acids. Here the CDR3 DNA is all that survives: 51 bases in frame from base 1. The CDR1 and CDR2 encoded by the germline V gene are KGHSH and LQKENI. Compared with germline, V lacks 2 bases and J lacks 4 bases; bases without a gene match: 8. What the authors observed across the whole study: Clonal expansion of both CD4+ and CD8+ blood T cells was observed from baseline to week 6 at doses 0.1 to 3.0 mg/kg. In the 0.1-3.0 mg/kg groups, partial responders had among the lowest normalized peripheral clonal expansion, particularly in CD8+ T cells. The antigen specificity of the clonally expanded peripheral T cells was not determined. Low levels of normalized T-cell clonal expansion were also seen in some patients who did not respond. After ivuxolimab, expanded clones were on average more numerous among CD8+ T cells than among CD4+ T cells.

Genomic DNA was isolated from the sorted cells so that the TCRbeta CDR3 region could be sequenced. TCRbeta CDR3 regions were sequenced using the immunoSEQ Assay. TCRdb retrieved this table from immuneACCESS and kept in-frame rearrangements only. Not all clones are present; in checked studies, unresolved V genes account for under half, and no reason is known for the remainder. The sample table shows tens of thousands of clones, and approximately 84% are seen once. Together, the top ten hold about 13% of the sample. This clone came up once. Its antigen target is currently unknown. No quality values exist for individual bases; no much larger clone is one base distant.

The rearranged segments are TRBV18 and TRBJ1-5; 10 of the junction bases match TRBD1. The material sequenced was CD4+ or CD8+ T cells sorted from blood, taken in a trial of the OX40 agonist ivuxolimab. This TCR came from an adult with an advanced solid tumor such as melanoma, head and neck, liver or kidney cancer. The DNA is TGTGCCAGCTCACCAACAACCGGGACAGGGGTAAATCAGCCCCAGCATTTT. Its translation reads: CASSPTTGTGVNQPQHF.